These 27 T cell receptor beta chains came from one sample sequenced in a study of cytomegalovirus exposure and HLA in healthy donors. 60 Vbeta and 13 Jbeta primers were used in PCR. This table comes from immunoSEQ multiplex PCR, and its TCRdb copy is limited to in-frame clones, with some not included. The data show 100,000 or so clones, roughly two thirds seen once. What was sequenced was PBMCs. These receptors all come from a woman aged 25 to 39 in good health and CMV-seronegative.

This clone has just one count. The V gene is TRBV5-5, the J gene TRBJ1-2; 7 nucleotides align to TRBD1. CDR1 and CDR2 (germline): SGHKS, YYEKEE (reference sequence). This CDR3 is 13 amino acids long. The V and J ends lost 5 bases and 5 bases, in that order; junction bases with no gene match: 6. The CDR3 loop reads CASRGDSSYGYTF. DNA of the CDR3: TGTGCCAGCAGGGGGGACAGCTCTTATGGCTACACCTTC.

The rearrangement links TRBV30 to TRBJ2-7, with TRBD1 matching 9 bases. The CDR3 is 14 amino acids. J gave up 3 bases and V 3 bases, and 6 bases lay outside the gene matches. In germline, CDR1 is GTSNPN, CDR2 SVGIG (reference sequence). The CDR3 DNA is TGTGCCTGGAGCCTGGGACAGGGAAACTACGAGCAGTACTTC. Protein product: CAWSLGQGNYEQYF. Filled out from reference TRBV30 and TRBJ2-7, the complete variable domain reads SQTIHQWPATLVQPVGSPLSLECTVEGTSNPNLYWYRQAAGRGLQLLFYSVGIGQISSEVPQNLSASRPQDRQFILSSKKLLLSDSGFYLCAWSLGQGNYEQYFGPGTRLTVT.

This clone has only a few counts. The chain joins TRBV13 to TRBJ1-1; unclear D gene. Germline loops: CDR1 PRHDT, CDR2 FYEKMQ (reference sequence). Trimming cost V 4 bases and J 0 bases, with 6 bases left between them. This CDR3 has 13 amino acids. The CDR3 region is CASSSTMNTEAFF. The CDR3 DNA follows: TGTGCCAGCAGCTCTACTATGAACACTGAAGCTTTCTTT.

The rearrangement joins TRBV4-1 to TRBJ2-1; 11 nucleotides line up with TRBD2. V shed 4 bases and J 7 bases; nucleotides not matched to a gene: 9. The germline CDR1 and CDR2 sequences are MGHRA and YSYEKL. CDR3 size: 16 residues. DNA of the CDR3: TGCGCCAGCAGCCCCAGACTAGCGGGGTTGAAGAATGAGCAGTTCTTC. Translating gives CASSPRLAGLKNEQFF.

Only one count was recorded for this clone. This sequence joins TRBV7-2 and TRBJ2-7; 11 bases map to TRBD1. This CDR3 comprises 15 residues. CDR1 is SGHTA and CDR2 is FQGNSA in the germline V gene. V shed 4 bases and J 1 base; nucleotides not matched to a gene: 3. This chain's CDR3 is CASSWTGGPSYEQYF. The CDR3 DNA reads TGTGCCAGCAGCTGGACAGGGGGCCCTTCCTACGAGCAGTACTTC.

The sample holds a few counts of this clone. The chain employs TRBV30 and TRBJ1-2; tentatively, D is TRBD1 (5 bases). Looked up from germline, CDR1 is GTSNPN and CDR2 is SVGIG (reference sequence). V lost 4 bases to trimming and J lost 4 bases, with 7 bases between them. The CDR3 length is 11 residues. CDR3 region: CAWKGIYGYTF. DNA of the CDR3: TGTGCCTGGAAGGGGATCTATGGCTACACCTTC.

The V and J genes are TRBV28 and TRBJ1-1; no clear D gene. The CDR3 length is 13 residues. The germline V gene has CDR1 MDHEN and CDR2 SYDVKM. The V end was cut by 5 bases, the J end by 0 bases, with 7 bases between. The CDR3 loop is CASSPPLNTEAFF. The CDR3 DNA sequence: TGTGCCAGCAGTCCCCCATTGAACACTGAAGCTTTCTTT.

The V call is TRBV7-9, the J call TRBJ2-7; 10 bases match TRBD2. V trimming: 1 base; J trimming: 12 bases; junction bases outside the gene matches: 12. This CDR3 is 15 amino acids long. Per germline, CDR1 SEHNR and CDR2 FQNEAQ (reference sequence). The CDR3 region is CASSLGVGASGGAYF. The DNA for the CDR3 is TGTGCCAGCAGCTTAGGGGTTGGAGCTAGCGGGGGAGCGTACTTC.

The gene calls are TRBV7-2 and TRBJ2-7, with TRBD2 identical over 7 bases. The CDR3 spans 16 residues. V was clipped by 5 bases and J by 1 base; unmatched bases: 11. The V gene's germline CDR1 is SGHTA and CDR2 FQGNSA. The CDR3: CASSRGGTGRSYEQYF. The CDR3 DNA is TGTGCCAGCAGCAGGGGAGGGACTGGGAGGTCCTACGAGCAGTACTTC.

The CDR3 region is CASSQERGRATEAFF. The CDR3 DNA sequence: TGCGCCAGCAGCCAAGAAAGGGGCAGGGCCACTGAAGCTTTCTTT. The rearrangement links TRBV4-1 to TRBJ1-1, with D perhaps matching TRBD1 (5 bases). The CDR3 consists of 15 residues. Germline V gene sequence: CDR1 MGHRA, CDR2 YSYEKL. V was pared by 0 bases and J by 4 bases, with 12 bases between.

This clone has a handful of counts. The genes are TRBV14 and TRBJ1-2, with 8 bases aligning to TRBD1. J gave up 4 bases and V 4 bases, and 2 bases lay outside the gene matches. CDR1 is SGHDN and CDR2 is FVKESK in the germline V gene. The CDR3 is made up of 13 amino acids. CDR3 amino acids: CASSLGQGYGYTF. The CDR3 DNA reads as TGTGCCAGCAGCCTTGGACAGGGCTATGGCTACACCTTC.

This rearrangement joins TRBV19 to TRBJ1-5; maybe TRBD1 (5 bases). The CDR3 length is 13 residues. Trimming cost V 5 bases and J 4 bases, with 9 bases left between them. Germline CDR1 and CDR2: LNHDA and SQIVND (reference sequence). The CDR3 reads CASSPGVNQPQHF. In DNA, the CDR3 is TGTGCCAGTAGTCCGGGGGTAAATCAGCCCCAGCATTTT.

The chain employs TRBV2 and TRBJ1-1; 7 positions match TRBD1. CDR1 is SNHLY and CDR2 is FYNNEI in the germline V gene. The junction had 0 bases not matched to a gene; V was cut back by 4 bases and J by 7 bases. The CDR3 runs 11 residues. The CDR3 is CASSGDSEAFF. The CDR3 DNA reads as TGTGCCAGCAGTGGGGACAGTGAAGCTTTCTTT. The whole variable domain, remainder taken from reference TRBV2 and TRBJ1-1, is EPEVTQTPSHQVTQMGQEVILRCVPISNHLYFYWYRQILGQKVEFLVSFYNNEISEKSEIFDDQFSVERPDGSNFTLKIRSTKLEDSAMYFCASSGDSEAFFGQGTRLTVV.

About this clone: Other DNA sequences within the sample encode an identical CDR3. This chain uses TRBV19 with TRBJ2-3, with a possible D match to TRBD2 (5 bases). Per the germline V gene, CDR1 is LNHDA and CDR2 is SQIVND (reference sequence). This CDR3 has 14 residues. V was clipped by 5 bases and J by 0 bases, with 9 bases between them. CDR3 nucleotides: TGTGCCAGTAGTCCAGGCGGGAGCACAGATACGCAGTATTTT. As protein: CASSPGGSTDTQYF.

This chain joins TRBV6-5 and TRBJ1-1; D possibly corresponds to TRBD1 (5 bases). Trimming stripped 0 bases from V and 1 base from J, with 9 bases between. The length of the CDR3 is 15 residues. Germline lookup yields CDR1 MNHEY and CDR2 SVGAGI. CDR3 amino acids: CASSYSHTGNTEAFF. For the CDR3, the DNA is TGTGCCAGCAGTTACTCCCACACAGGGAACACTGAAGCTTTCTTT.

The chain couples TRBV21-1 to TRBJ1-1; whether TRBD1, the table's D call, matches the DNA was not checked. TRBV21-1 is flagged as a pseudogene. This CDR3 region has 16 residues. CDR3 DNA: TGTGCCAGCAGCAAAAAGGGGCGGAGCATGAACACTGAAGCTTTCTTT. This codes for CASSKKGRSMNTEAFF.

The CDR3 DNA reads as TGTGCCAGCAGGGAACAGGGTAGGGAGACCCAGTACTTC. This encodes CASREQGRETQYF. The V gene is TRBV11-2, the J gene TRBJ2-5; the D gene is possibly TRBD1 (6 bases). From germline, CDR1 is SGHAT and CDR2 FQNNGV. The CDR3 has 13 residues. V gave up 6 bases and J gave up 5 bases, with 13 bases separating them. The full variable domain, with the rest looked up from reference TRBV11-2 and TRBJ2-5, is EAGVAQSPRYKIIEKRQSVAFWCNPISGHATLYWYQQILGQGPKLLIQFQNNGVVDDSQLPKDRFSAERLKGVDSTLKIQPAKLEDSAVYLCASREQGRETQYFGPGTRLLVL.

The chain uses TRBV5-4 and TRBJ2-2; 7 bases map to TRBD2. V shed 7 bases and J 0 bases; nucleotides not matched to a gene: 9. The CDR3 consists of 16 residues. From germline, CDR1 is SGHNT and CDR2 YYREEE (reference sequence). CDR3 sequence: CASLSWGGPNTGELFF. Here the CDR3 DNA reads TGTGCCAGCCTATCCTGGGGGGGACCGAACACCGGGGAGCTGTTTTTT.

J is TRBJ2-5 and V is TRBV5-1; 10 bases map to TRBD2. The V gene's germline CDR1 is SGHRS and CDR2 YFSETQ. V lost 0 bases and J lost 3; bases outside the gene matches: 5. CDR3 length equals 16 residues. The CDR3 DNA reads as TGCGCCAGCAGCTTGGGGGGGCTAGCGGGAGAAGAGACCCAGTACTTC. Its translation: CASSLGGLAGEETQYF. The whole variable domain, remainder taken from reference TRBV5-1 and TRBJ2-5, is KAGVTQTPRYLIKTRGQQVTLSCSPISGHRSVSWYQQTPGQGLQFLFEYFSETQRNKGNFPGRFSGRQFSNSRSEMNVSTLELGDSALYLCASSLGGLAGEETQYFGPGTRLLVL.

This chain joins TRBV7-3 and TRBJ1-2, with 7 nucleotides matching TRBD1. This CDR3 comprises 14 residues. V lost 5 bases, J lost 3 bases, and 6 bases stayed unmatched. The V gene's germline CDR1 is SGHTA and CDR2 FQGTGA. In DNA, the CDR3 is TGTGCCAGCAGCCCAGGGGACAGTCACTATGGCTACACCTTC. Amino acid sequence: CASSPGDSHYGYTF. Variable domain in full (rest from reference TRBV7-3 and TRBJ1-2): GAGVSQTPSNKVTEKGKYVELRCDPISGHTALYWYRQSLGQGPEFLIYFQGTGAADDSGLPNDRFFAVRPEGSVSTLKIQRTERGDSAVYLCASSPGDSHYGYTFGSGTRLTVV.

The gene calls are TRBV5-1 and TRBJ1-2; no firm D call. This CDR3 has 15 amino acids. The V gene's germline CDR1 is SGHRS and CDR2 YFSETQ. V lost 0 bases, J lost 1 base, and 10 bases lay in between. CDR3 DNA sequence: TGCGCCAGCAGCTTGGTCCCAGGCTATAACTATGGCTACACCTTC. This sequence encodes CASSLVPGYNYGYTF.

This clone has a handful of counts. One end of the junction varies from germline; a read error may be responsible. J is TRBJ1-4 and V is TRBV28; 8 bases match TRBD1. Looked up from germline, CDR1 is MDHEN and CDR2 is SYDVKM. This CDR3 is built from 14 residues. Written as DNA, the CDR3 is TGTGCCAGTAGTTCAGGGGGCTCTAATGAAAAACTGTTTTTT. Amino acids: CASSSGGSNEKLFF.

This clone was recorded only once. The chain carries TRBV10-3 and TRBJ1-1; unclear D gene. CDR3 length equals 14 residues. V lost 0 bases to trimming and J lost 8 bases, with 13 bases between them. The germline gives CDR1 ENHRY, CDR2 SYGVKD. CDR3 sequence (DNA): TGTGCCATCAGTGAGTCGATGGCGGCAGCCGAAGCTTTCTTT. It translates to CAISESMAAAEAFF.

This chain connects TRBV5-6 to TRBJ1-2; TRBD1 might be the D (5 bases). This CDR3 region has 14 residues. The V gene's germline CDR1 is SGHDT and CDR2 YYEEEE. The V gene lost 3 bases and the J gene lost 5 bases, with 14 bases spanning the gap. The CDR3 sequence is CASSSLDILYGYTF. CDR3 in DNA: TGTGCCAGCAGCTCTTTGGACATCTTGTATGGCTACACCTTC.

This clone came up a few times. The rearrangement uses TRBV13 and TRBJ2-1; 10 bases align to TRBD2. The CDR3 sequence is 16 residues long. Trimming at V came to 5 bases and at J to 9 bases, leaving 13 bases not matched to a gene. CDR1 and CDR2 from the germline V gene are PRHDT and FYEKMQ (reference sequence). The chain's CDR3 is CASSRPLAGVNPEQFF. The CDR3, as DNA: TGTGCCAGCAGCAGGCCCCTAGCGGGAGTTAATCCTGAGCAGTTCTTC.

The V gene is TRBV18, the J gene TRBJ2-3; D possibly corresponds to TRBD1 (5 bases). Deletions cut 1 base from V and 9 bases from J, with 14 bases between. The germline gives CDR1 KGHSH, CDR2 LQKENI. This CDR3 comprises 14 residues. The DNA for the CDR3 is TGTGCCAGCTCACCACGACAGCCACCCTCCACGCAGTATTTT. Protein sequence: CASSPRQPPSTQYF.

The table lists this clone with a few counts. The chain recombines TRBV25-1 with TRBJ2-5, with 10 bases fitting TRBD2. CDR1 and CDR2 from the germline V gene are MGHDK and SYGVNS. This CDR3 is built from 15 residues. The V segment lost 3 bases and the J segment 2 bases; nucleotides outside the gene matches: 3. The CDR3 sequence is CASSDLAGAQETQYF. The CDR3 DNA follows: TGTGCCAGCAGTGATCTAGCGGGGGCGCAAGAGACCCAGTACTTC.